This is a list of T cell receptor beta chains from one sample in a study of T-cell reconstitution after alpha-beta-depleted transplantation in children. In TCRdb, the PCR reads were re-called with MiXCR into one record per CDR3 protein. Of more than 400,000 distinct CDR3 sequences listed, around two fifths are singletons. The sequencing used PBMCs, collected before TCRalphabeta/CD19-depleted stem cell transplant. The source is a girl aged 2 to 9 with aplastic anemia, due to receive a stem cell transplant. The CDR3 runs from the conserved cysteine through the conserved F or W. The order of the fields is D gene, V gene, clone size, CDR3 protein. A D gene is named only where the DNA matches it firmly. The size entry is marked missing in some rows and otherwise reads once, few, many or a size class.

>TRBD1|TRBV12-3/TRBV12-4|many
CASSSWTGRNEKLFF
>TRBD1|TRBV6-2/TRBV6-3|many
CASSAGQGNNEQFF
>TRBD1|TRBV5-5|many
CASSRGTVSNQPQHF
>NA|TRBV6-5|many
CASRAGPYEQYF
>TRBD2|TRBV15|NA
CATSSRGSGSYEQYF
>NA|TRBV18|many
CASSLDRNTYNEQFF
>NA|TRBV7-2|many
CASSLATTRQETQYF
>NA|TRBV29-1|NA
CSVPDGKANYGYTF
>NA|TRBV28|NA
CASSLGALGSSYEQYF
>NA|TRBV7-9|few
CASSLDALASTESEQYF
>NA|TRBV3-1|NA
CASSQKGGEETQYF
>TRBD1|TRBV6-1|NA
CASSPLSRQGREQYF
>NA|TRBV14|NA
CASSQDLTGANTGELFF
>TRBD2|TRBV20-1|few
CSARDTSGRGYEQYF
>NA|TRBV6-5|few
CASSYSRINEKLFF
>NA|TRBV12-3/TRBV12-4|NA
CASSLRTVLGGYTF
>NA|TRBV12-3/TRBV12-4|few
CASSTRQQELFF
>NA|TRBV6-5|NA
CASSSDRLLWYF
>NA|TRBV29-1|few
CSAGERGGELFF
>NA|TRBV19|few
CASSMETSSYNEQFF
>NA|TRBV27|many
CASSFRDLSTDTQYF
>NA|TRBV7-3|NA
CASSPGVKNEQFF
>NA|TRBV12-2|few
CASRLPRGDYGYTF
>TRBD2|TRBV24-1|NA
CATSDRGGRTDTQYF
>TRBD1|TRBV20-1|NA
CSATGPDRDPYEQYF
>TRBD2|TRBV20-1|NA
CSATPASGGGTDTQYF
>NA|TRBV20-1|NA
CSARRVAGETQYF
>NA|TRBV5-4|few
CASSKDWGYEQYF